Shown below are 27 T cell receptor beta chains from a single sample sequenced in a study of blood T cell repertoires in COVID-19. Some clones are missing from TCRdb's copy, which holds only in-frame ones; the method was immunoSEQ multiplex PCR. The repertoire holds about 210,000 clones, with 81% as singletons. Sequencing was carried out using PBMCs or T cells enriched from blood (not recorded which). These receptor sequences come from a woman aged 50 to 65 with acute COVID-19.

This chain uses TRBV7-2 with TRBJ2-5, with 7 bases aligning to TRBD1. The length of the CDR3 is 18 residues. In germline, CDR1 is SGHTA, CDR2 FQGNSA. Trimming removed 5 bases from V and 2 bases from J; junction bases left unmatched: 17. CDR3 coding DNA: TGTGCCAGCAGCCCGACAGGGTTCGAACCCCCAATACAAGAGACCCAGTACTTC. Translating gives CASSPTGFEPPIQETQYF.

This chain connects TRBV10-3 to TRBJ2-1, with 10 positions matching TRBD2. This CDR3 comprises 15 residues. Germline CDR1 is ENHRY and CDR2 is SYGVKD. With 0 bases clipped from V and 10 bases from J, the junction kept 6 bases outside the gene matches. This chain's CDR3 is CAISESPSGSPEQFF. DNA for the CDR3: TGTGCCATCAGTGAGTCCCCTAGCGGGAGCCCCGAGCAGTTCTTC.

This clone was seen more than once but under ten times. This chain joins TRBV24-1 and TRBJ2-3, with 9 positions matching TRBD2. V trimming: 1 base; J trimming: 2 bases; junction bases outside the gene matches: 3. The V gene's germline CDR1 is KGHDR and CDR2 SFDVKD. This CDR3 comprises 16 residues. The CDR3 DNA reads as TGTGCCACCAGTGATTTAGTAGCGGGGGCCACAGATACGCAGTATTTT. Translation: CATSDLVAGATDTQYF.

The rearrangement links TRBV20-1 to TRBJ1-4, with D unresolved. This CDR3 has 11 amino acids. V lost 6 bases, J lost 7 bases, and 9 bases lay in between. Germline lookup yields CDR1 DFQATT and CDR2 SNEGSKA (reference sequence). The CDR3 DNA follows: TGCAGTGCCCCCCGGGGTGAAAAACTGTTTTTT. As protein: CSAPRGEKLFF.

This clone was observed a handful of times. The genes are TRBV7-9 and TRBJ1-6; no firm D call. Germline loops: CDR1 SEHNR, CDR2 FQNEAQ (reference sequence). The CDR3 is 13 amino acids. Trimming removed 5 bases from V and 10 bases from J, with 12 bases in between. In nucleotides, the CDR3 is TGTGCCAGCAGCCCTCGACATGGATCACCCCTCCACTTT. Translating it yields CASSPRHGSPLHF.

In DNA form, the CDR3 reads TGTGCCAGCACAGGGAATCAAGAGACCCAGTACTTC. It specifies CASTGNQETQYF. The chain employs TRBV2 and TRBJ2-5; perhaps TRBD1 as D (5 bases). V was clipped by 7 bases and J by 2 bases, with 8 bases between them. This CDR3 is 12 amino acids long. Germline V gene sequence: CDR1 SNHLY, CDR2 FYNNEI. Full variable domain (rest looked up from reference TRBV2 and TRBJ2-5): EPEVTQTPSHQVTQMGQEVILRCVPISNHLYFYWYRQILGQKVEFLVSFYNNEISEKSEIFDDQFSVERPDGSNFTLKIRSTKLEDSAMYFCASTGNQETQYFGPGTRLLVL.

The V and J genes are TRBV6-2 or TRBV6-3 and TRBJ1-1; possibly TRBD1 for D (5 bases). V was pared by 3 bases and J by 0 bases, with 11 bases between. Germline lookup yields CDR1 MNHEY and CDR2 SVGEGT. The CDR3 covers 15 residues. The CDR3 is CASSYLGRMNTEAFF. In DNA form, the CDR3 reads TGTGCCAGCAGTTATTTGGGGCGGATGAACACTGAAGCTTTCTTT.

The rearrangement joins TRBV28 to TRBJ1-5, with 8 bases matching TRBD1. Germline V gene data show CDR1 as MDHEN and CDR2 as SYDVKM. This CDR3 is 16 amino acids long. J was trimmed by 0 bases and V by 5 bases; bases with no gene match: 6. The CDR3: CASSLRTGYSNQPQHF. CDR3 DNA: TGTGCCAGCAGTCTAAGGACAGGGTATAGCAATCAGCCCCAGCATTTT.

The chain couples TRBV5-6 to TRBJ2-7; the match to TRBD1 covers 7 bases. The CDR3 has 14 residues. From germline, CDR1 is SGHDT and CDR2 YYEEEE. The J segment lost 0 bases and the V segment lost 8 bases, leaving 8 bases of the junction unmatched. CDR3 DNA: TGTGCCAGTAGTAAATGGGACAGCTCCTACGAGCAGTACTTC. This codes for CASSKWDSSYEQYF.

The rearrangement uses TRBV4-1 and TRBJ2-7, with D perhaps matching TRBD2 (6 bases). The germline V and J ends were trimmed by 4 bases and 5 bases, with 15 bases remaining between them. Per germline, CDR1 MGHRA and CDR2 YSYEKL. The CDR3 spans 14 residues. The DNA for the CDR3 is TGCGCCAGCAGCCGTGTAGCGGAGATTGACGAGCAGTACTTC. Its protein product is CASSRVAEIDEQYF.

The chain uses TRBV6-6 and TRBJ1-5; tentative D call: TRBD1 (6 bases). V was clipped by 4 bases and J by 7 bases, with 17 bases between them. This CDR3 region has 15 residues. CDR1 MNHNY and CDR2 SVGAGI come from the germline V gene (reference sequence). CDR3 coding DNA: TGTGCCAGCAGTTCTACAGGTAAACAGGGCCAGCCCCAGCATTTT. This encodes CASSSTGKQGQPQHF.

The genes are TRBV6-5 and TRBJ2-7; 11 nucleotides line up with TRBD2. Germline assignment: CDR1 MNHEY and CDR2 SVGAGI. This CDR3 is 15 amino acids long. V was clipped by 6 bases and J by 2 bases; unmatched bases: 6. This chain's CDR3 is CASRDFSGGAYEQYF. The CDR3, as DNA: TGTGCCAGCAGAGACTTTAGCGGGGGGGCCTACGAGCAGTACTTC.

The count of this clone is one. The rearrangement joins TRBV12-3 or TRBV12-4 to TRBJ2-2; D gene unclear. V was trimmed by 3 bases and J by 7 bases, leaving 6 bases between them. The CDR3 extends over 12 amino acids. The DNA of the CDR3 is TGTGCCAGCAGTTTTTATAGCGGGGAGCTGTTTTTT. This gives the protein CASSFYSGELFF.

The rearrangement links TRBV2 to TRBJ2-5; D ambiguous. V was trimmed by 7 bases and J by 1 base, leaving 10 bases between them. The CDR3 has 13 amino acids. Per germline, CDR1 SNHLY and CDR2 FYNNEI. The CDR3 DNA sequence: TGTGCCAGCACAGGTCCCAGCCAAGAGACCCAGTACTTC. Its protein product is CASTGPSQETQYF. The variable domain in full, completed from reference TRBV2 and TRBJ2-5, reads EPEVTQTPSHQVTQMGQEVILRCVPISNHLYFYWYRQILGQKVEFLVSFYNNEISEKSEIFDDQFSVERPDGSNFTLKIRSTKLEDSAMYFCASTGPSQETQYFGPGTRLLVL.

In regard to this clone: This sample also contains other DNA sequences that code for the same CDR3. CDR3 protein: CASSPNYEQYF. In nucleotides, the CDR3 is TGTGCCAGCAGTCCTAACTACGAGCAGTACTTC. The V call is TRBV28, the J call TRBJ2-7; unclear D gene. CDR3 size: 11 residues. Trimming removed 5 bases at V and 3 bases at J, with 5 bases between. Germline CDR1 and CDR2: MDHEN and SYDVKM. The variable domain in full, completed from reference TRBV28 and TRBJ2-7, reads DVKVTQSSRYLVKRTGEKVFLECVQDMDHENMFWYRQDPGLGLRLIYFSYDVKMKEKGDIPEGYSVSREKKERFSLILESASTNQTSMYLCASSPNYEQYFGPGTRLTVT.

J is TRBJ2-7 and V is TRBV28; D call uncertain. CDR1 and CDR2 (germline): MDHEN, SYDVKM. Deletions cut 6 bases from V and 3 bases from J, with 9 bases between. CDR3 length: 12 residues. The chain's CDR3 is CASSSTLYEQYF. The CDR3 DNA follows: TGTGCCAGCAGCTCCACTCTCTACGAGCAGTACTTC.

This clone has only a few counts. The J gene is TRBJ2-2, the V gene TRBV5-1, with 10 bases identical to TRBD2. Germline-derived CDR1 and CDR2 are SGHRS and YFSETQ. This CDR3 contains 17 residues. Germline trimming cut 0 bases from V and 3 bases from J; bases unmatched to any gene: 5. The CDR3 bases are TGCGCCAGCAGCTTGGGGGCTCTAGCGGGAGACACCGGGGAGCTGTTTTTT. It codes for CASSLGALAGDTGELFF.

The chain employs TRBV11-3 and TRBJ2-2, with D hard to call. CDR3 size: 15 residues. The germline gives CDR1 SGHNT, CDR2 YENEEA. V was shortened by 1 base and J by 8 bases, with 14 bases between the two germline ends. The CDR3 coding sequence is TGTGCCAGCAGCTTAGTGACACAGCATTTGGGGGAGCTGTTTTTT. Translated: CASSLVTQHLGELFF.

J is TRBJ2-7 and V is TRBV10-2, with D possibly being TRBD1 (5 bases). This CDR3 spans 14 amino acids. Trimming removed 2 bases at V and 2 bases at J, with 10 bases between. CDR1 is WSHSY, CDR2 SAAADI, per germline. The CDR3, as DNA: TGCGCCAGCAGTGAGACAGGTACTACCTACGAGCAGTACTTC. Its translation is CASSETGTTYEQYF.

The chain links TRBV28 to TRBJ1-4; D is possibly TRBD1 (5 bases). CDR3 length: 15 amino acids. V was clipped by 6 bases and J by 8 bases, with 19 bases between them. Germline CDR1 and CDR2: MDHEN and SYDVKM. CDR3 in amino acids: CASRWQGGGEEKLFF. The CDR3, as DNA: TGTGCCAGCAGGTGGCAGGGCGGGGGGGAGGAAAAACTGTTTTTT.

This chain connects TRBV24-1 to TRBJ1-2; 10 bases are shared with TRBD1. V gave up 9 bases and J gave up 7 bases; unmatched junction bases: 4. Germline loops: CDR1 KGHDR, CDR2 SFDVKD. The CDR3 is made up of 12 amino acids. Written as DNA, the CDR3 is TGTGCCACCCAGACAGGGGGCGGTGGCTACACCTTC. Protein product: CATQTGGGGYTF.

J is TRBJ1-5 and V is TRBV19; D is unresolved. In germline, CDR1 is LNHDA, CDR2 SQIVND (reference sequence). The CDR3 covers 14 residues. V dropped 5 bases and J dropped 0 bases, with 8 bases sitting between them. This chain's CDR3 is CASSFVYSNQPQHF. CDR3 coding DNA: TGTGCCAGTAGTTTCGTTTATAGCAATCAGCCCCAGCATTTT.

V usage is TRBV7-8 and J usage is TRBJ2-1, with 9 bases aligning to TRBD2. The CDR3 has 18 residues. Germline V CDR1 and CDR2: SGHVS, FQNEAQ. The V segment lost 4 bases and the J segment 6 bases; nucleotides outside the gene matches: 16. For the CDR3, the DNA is TGTGCCAGCAGCTCCCGCCCGCGGGGGGGCCAAATCATCAATGAGCAGTTCTTC. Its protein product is CASSSRPRGGQIINEQFF.

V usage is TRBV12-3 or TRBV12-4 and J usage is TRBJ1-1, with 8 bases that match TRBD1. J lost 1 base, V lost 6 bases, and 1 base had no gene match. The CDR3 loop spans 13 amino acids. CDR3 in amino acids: CASRDRGNTEAFF. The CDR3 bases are TGTGCCAGCAGAGACAGGGGGAACACTGAAGCTTTCTTT.

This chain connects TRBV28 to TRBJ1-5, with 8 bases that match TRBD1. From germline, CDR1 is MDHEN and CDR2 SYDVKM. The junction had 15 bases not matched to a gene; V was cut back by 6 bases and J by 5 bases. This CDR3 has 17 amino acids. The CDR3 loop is CASRRSRGLFFDQPQHF. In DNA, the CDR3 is TGTGCCAGCAGAAGAAGCAGGGGGCTCTTTTTTGATCAGCCCCAGCATTTT. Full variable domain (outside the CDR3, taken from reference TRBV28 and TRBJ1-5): DVKVTQSSRYLVKRTGEKVFLECVQDMDHENMFWYRQDPGLGLRLIYFSYDVKMKEKGDIPEGYSVSREKKERFSLILESASTNQTSMYLCASRRSRGLFFDQPQHFGDGTRLSIL.

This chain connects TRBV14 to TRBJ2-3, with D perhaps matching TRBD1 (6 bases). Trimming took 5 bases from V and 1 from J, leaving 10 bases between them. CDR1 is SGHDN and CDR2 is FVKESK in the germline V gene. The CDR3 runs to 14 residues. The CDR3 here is CASSSRGGTDTQYF. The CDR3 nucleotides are TGTGCCAGCAGCTCCAGGGGCGGCACAGATACGCAGTATTTT.

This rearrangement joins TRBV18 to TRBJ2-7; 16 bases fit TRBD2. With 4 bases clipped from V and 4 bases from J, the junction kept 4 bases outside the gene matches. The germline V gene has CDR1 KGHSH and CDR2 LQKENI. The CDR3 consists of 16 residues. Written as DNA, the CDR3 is TGTGCCAGCTCACTAGGGACTAGCGGGAGGGTGTACGAGCAGTACTTC. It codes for CASSLGTSGRVYEQYF. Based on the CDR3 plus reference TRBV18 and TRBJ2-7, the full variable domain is NAGVMQNPRHLVRRRGQEARLRCSPMKGHSHVYWYRQLPEEGLKFMVYLQKENIIDESGMPKERFSAEFPKEGPSILRIQQVVRGDSAAYFCASSLGTSGRVYEQYFGPGTRLTVT.